This TCR beta chain appears in the sequencing data of a study of identifying expanded T cells in peripheral blood. TCRdb keeps only in-frame clones here, not all; method: immunoSEQ multiplex PCR. Seen here are some 81,000 clones, 84% observed once, and the top ten hold under 20%. J lost 0 bases, V lost 6 bases, and 12 bases had no gene match. This CDR3 has 17 residues. Germline CDR1 MDHEN, CDR2 SYDVKM. Healthy donors had no documented immune events, such as infections, while sampled. Material for sequencing was blood. The source of this sequence is a person between 18 and 69 years old in good health. The chain employs TRBV28 and TRBJ2-7; TRBD1 aligns across 9 bases. The CDR3 loop reads CASRPDRGNPSSYEQYF. The CDR3 DNA is TGTGCCAGCAGGCCGGACAGGGGAAACCCGAGCTCCTACGAGCAGTACTTC.